This passage covers 4 T cell receptor beta chains from one sample sequenced in a study of beta chain features in type 1 diabetes. Of the isolated RNA, all was reverse transcribed, and so the sequenced material was expressed TCRB transcripts. TCRdb keeps only in-frame clones here, not all; method: immunoSEQ multiplex PCR. The data hold more than 300,000 clones, with approximately 15% observed a single time. The source material was naive CD4+ T cells from blood. The receptors here all came from a woman under 30 in good health.

V is TRBV30 and J is TRBJ2-7; TRBD1 matches at 7 bases. V was pared by 4 bases and J by 7 bases, with 16 bases of the junction left unmatched. The CDR3 is 15 residues long. In germline, CDR1 is GTSNPN, CDR2 SVGIG (reference sequence). The DNA for the CDR3 is TGTGCCTGGACAGGGACAGCGACCGGTGATCGGGAGCAGTACTTC. Encoded protein: CAWTGTATGDREQYF. The full variable domain, with the rest looked up from reference TRBV30 and TRBJ2-7, is SQTIHQWPATLVQPVGSPLSLECTVEGTSNPNLYWYRQAAGRGLQLLFYSVGIGQISSEVPQNLSASRPQDRQFILSSKKLLLSDSGFYLCAWTGTATGDREQYFGPGTRLTVT.

This rearrangement joins TRBV19 to TRBJ2-3; D gene uncertain. Trimming stripped 7 bases from V and 0 bases from J, with 8 bases between. The germline V gene has CDR1 LNHDA and CDR2 SQIVND (reference sequence). CDR3 size: 13 residues. The CDR3 nucleotides are TGTGCCAGTACGCGGTCTAGCACAGATACGCAGTATTTT. It yields the protein CASTRSSTDTQYF.

This clone was detected only a few times. V usage is TRBV27 and J usage is TRBJ2-2, with unresolved D. The length of the CDR3 is 13 residues. From germline, CDR1 is MNHEY and CDR2 SMNVEV (reference sequence). Trimming cost V 0 bases and J 4 bases, with 3 bases left between them. In DNA, the CDR3 is TGTGCCAGCAGTTTATCCGGCACCGGGGAGCTGTTTTTT. Translating gives CASSLSGTGELFF.

The chain recombines TRBV7-8 with TRBJ2-7, with TRBD1 identical over 8 bases. Losses at the gene ends were 2 bases for V and 7 bases for J; bases not matched to a gene: 7. Germline loops: CDR1 SGHVS, CDR2 FQNEAQ. The CDR3 runs to 14 residues. The DNA for the CDR3 is TGTGCCAGCAGCTTATGGCAGGGGGCCGGGGAGCAGTACTTC. Translation: CASSLWQGAGEQYF.